This T cell receptor beta chain stems from a study of shared clonotypes between healthy human individuals. Across the study: A couple of women and a few men aged 18 to 49 made up the donors.

Germline-derived CDR1 and CDR2 are MNHNS and SASEGT. V lost 4 bases and J lost 12, with 15 bases in between. This CDR3 is built from 12 residues. This clone has only a few counts. Assay: immunoSEQ multiplex PCR; the TCRdb copy retains only in-frame clones and omits some. This repertoire shows 2 million to 2.5 million clones, over 85% found once; its top ten account for approximately 0.37%. This receptor was obtained from a man younger than 30 in good health. Some clones in this sample may be carry-over from other donors' samples. The chain recombines TRBV6-1 with TRBJ1-1; D perhaps matches TRBD1 (6 bases). Source material: naive CD4+ T cells from PBMCs. Sample subset: CD45RA+ positively selected. CDR3 amino acids: CASSAGKGETFF. DNA for the CDR3: TGTGCCAGCAGTGCGGGGAAGGGGGAAACTTTCTTT.